What follows describes a single T cell receptor beta chain. The target antigen is unknown. Primers for the PCR totalled 60 Vbeta and 13 Jbeta. Measured with immunoSEQ multiplex PCR; TCRdb has only the in-frame clones, and not every one. The sample holds 130,000 or so clones, more than 75% seen once. Germline values: CDR1 LNHNV, CDR2 YYDKDF (reference sequence). Trimming removed 1 base from V and 2 bases from J, with 9 bases in between. The CDR3 covers 15 residues. This entry belongs to a study of cytomegalovirus exposure and HLA in healthy donors. Whole-study results and caveats: 16,951 TCR beta sequences were associated with HLA alleles at 0.05 false discovery rate in a later analysis. More clonal expansion characterized HLA-associated TCR beta chains than equally common others in a later analysis. An analysis done earlier found most TCR beta V segments productive about 87% or about 30% of the time. In a later analysis, the majority of CMV-associated beta chains seemingly showed HLA restriction.

This TCR came from a man younger than 30 in good health and CMV-seropositive. Sequencing was done on a sample of PBMCs. This chain joins TRBV15 and TRBJ2-1; maybe TRBD1 (5 bases). CDR3 nucleotide sequence: TGTGCCACCAGCAGAGCAGGGATACCCTACAATGAGCAGTTCTTC. It is translated as CATSRAGIPYNEQFF.